This TCR beta chain appears in the sequencing data of a study of CD8+ T cells in alopecia areata. Study outcomes and limitations: Among the cells sequenced in scalp samples are also the resident alphabeta T cells of normal skin. TCR sharing was clearer in mice than between patients, perhaps partly owing to patient HLA diversity.

Once RNA had been extracted, it was reverse transcribed into cDNA to act as the sequencing template. TCRdb keeps only in-frame clones here, not all; method: immunoSEQ multiplex PCR. The sample has more than 100,000 clones, approximately 58% seen once; the top ten hold 4.5%. Comments on this clone: Its specificity is not known.

Alopecia areata patients provided lesional scalp punch biopsies and peripheral blood, both collected for the study. This receptor was identified in a human donor with alopecia areata. This material consisted of CD4+ T cells sorted from blood, taken at week 0.

This CDR3 is CASSRGLASQETQYF. As DNA, the CDR3 is TGCGCCAGCAGCCGAGGACTAGCATCACAAGAGACCCAGTACTTC. The chain recombines TRBV5-1 with TRBJ2-5; TRBD2 matches at 8 bases. J gave up 2 bases and V 4 bases, and 7 bases lay outside the gene matches. Germline lookup yields CDR1 SGHRS and CDR2 YFSETQ. The CDR3 sequence is 15 residues long.